This T cell receptor (beta chain) came from a study of T cell responses to AZD1222 COVID-19 vaccine. The study, taken as a whole, reports: Most donors were white British and more were female, and clonal diversity was possibly underestimated. At baseline, just six AZD1222 recipients tested seropositive. Variant regions that are unmutated are reportedly the target of nearly half of spike-specific TCRs.

The CDR3 length is 13 residues. Germline V gene sequence: CDR1 LGHDT, CDR2 YNNKEL (reference sequence). The junction had 2 bases not matched to a gene; V was cut back by 0 bases and J by 6 bases. As to this clone: What it binds is unknown.

Method: immunoSEQ multiplex PCR; TCRdb's copy keeps in-frame clones and lacks some. Among 45,000 to 70,000 clones listed, about 90% were seen once. V is TRBV3-1 (or the pseudogene TRBV3-2) and J is TRBJ2-7; 7 nucleotides align to TRBD1. This specimen was peripheral blood, taken 28 days after the second AZD1222 dose. The TCR originated in an adult who received the AZD1222 COVID-19 vaccine. The CDR3 coding sequence is TGTGCCAGCAGCCAAGACCACAGGGGCGAGCAGTACTTC. Translated: CASSQDHRGEQYF.